The 26 T cell receptor beta chains listed next were all sequenced from one sample in a study of patients and donors after allogeneic stem cell transplantation. One entry per CDR3 protein results from TCRdb running MiXCR on the RT-PCR reads. The data hold under 35,000 distinct CDR3 sequences, with 37% observed a single time. Sequences were obtained from blood, either unsorted or a sorted T cell fraction (not recorded which). Receptors were obtained from a human donor who was either an allogeneic HSCT recipient or a stem cell or donor lymphocyte infusion donor (not recorded which). It is not recorded whose cells these are; they may come from a transplant donor.

By sample fraction, this clonotype is medium-sized (0.01 to 0.1%). V and J are TRBV7-9 and TRBJ1-1; D remains unclear. CDR1 is SEHNR, CDR2 FQNEAQ, per germline (reference sequence). V gave up 3 bases and J gave up 0 bases, with 8 bases separating them. This CDR3 contains 14 residues. CDR3 bases: TGTGCCAGCAGCTTGTCCCGGCTGAACACTGAAGCTTTCTTT. Translating gives CASSLSRLNTEAFF.

The rearrangement links TRBV2 to TRBJ2-5; D possibly corresponds to TRBD2 (6 bases). Trimming shortened V by 4 bases and J by 5 bases, and 11 bases separated the two germline ends. Germline CDR1 and CDR2: SNHLY and FYNNEI. The CDR3 length is 13 residues. CDR3 DNA: TGTGCCAGCAGTGGACTAGTGTCTGAGACCCAGTACTTC. This encodes CASSGLVSETQYF. Supplemented by reference TRBV2 and TRBJ2-5, the full variable domain reads EPEVTQTPSHQVTQMGQEVILRCVPISNHLYFYWYRQILGQKVEFLVSFYNNEISEKSEIFDDQFSVERPDGSNFTLKIRSTKLEDSAMYFCASSGLVSETQYFGPGTRLLVL.

This clonotype has at least ten counts. CDR3 region: CASSLAIGSYNSPLHF. CDR3 nucleotide sequence: TGTGCCAGCAGCTTAGCGATCGGGTCCTATAATTCACCCCTCCACTTT. The chain is built from TRBV7-2 and TRBJ1-6, with D uncertain. Trimming took 0 bases from V and 1 from J, leaving 7 bases between them. CDR3 length equals 16 residues. In germline, CDR1 is SGHTA, CDR2 FQGNSA.

The chain uses TRBV3-1 and TRBJ2-2, with TRBD2 as a possible D gene (5 bases). Germline lookup yields CDR1 LGHDT and CDR2 YNNKEL (reference sequence). The CDR3 sequence is 14 residues long. V was shortened by 5 bases and J by 4 bases, with 11 bases between the two germline ends. The CDR3 is CASSEGRITGELFF. The CDR3 nucleotides read TGTGCCAGCAGCGAGGGAAGGATCACCGGGGAGCTGTTTTTT.

This clonotype occurred a few times. The V call is TRBV12-3 or TRBV12-4, the J call TRBJ2-7; possibly TRBD1 for D (7 bases). The CDR3 runs to 15 residues. Trimming left V 3 bases short and J 2 bases short, with 14 bases between. CDR3 loop: CASSFRGRDPYEQYF. The CDR3 region has the DNA TGTGCCAGCAGTTTTAGGGGGCGGGACCCCTACGAGCAGTACTTC.

The gene calls are TRBV4-2 and TRBJ2-2; tentatively, D is TRBD1 (7 bases). This CDR3 region has 15 residues. V was pared by 8 bases and J by 3 bases, with 16 bases between. CDR1 is LGHNA and CDR2 is YNFKEQ in the germline V gene. The CDR3 is CASARRRGDTGELFF. The DNA for the CDR3 is TGTGCCAGCGCACGGCGCAGGGGGGACACCGGGGAGCTGTTTTTT.

This clonotype was seen a handful of times. The chain links TRBV19 to TRBJ1-5, with a possible D match to TRBD1 (5 bases). The CDR3 consists of 16 residues. Germline CDR1 and CDR2: LNHDA and SQIVND (reference sequence). Trimming took 7 bases from V and 5 from J, leaving 21 bases between them. As DNA, the CDR3 is TGTGCCAGTACCATAGGGTCGGGACGTCGCTATCAGCCCCAGCATTTT. Translation gives CASTIGSGRRYQPQHF.

The CDR3 loop reads CASSQDLASKEKLFF. Here the CDR3 DNA reads TGCGCCAGCAGCCAAGATTTAGCGTCCAAGGAAAAACTGTTTTTT. The chain links TRBV4-1 to TRBJ1-4; D is undetermined. Germline CDR1 is MGHRA and CDR2 is YSYEKL. Trimming removed 0 bases from V and 8 bases from J, with 13 bases in between. This CDR3 has 15 residues.

The rearrangement links TRBV7-2 to TRBJ1-2, with D possibly matching TRBD1 (6 bases). The CDR3 consists of 17 residues. Trimming pared 1 base from V and 8 bases from J, leaving 23 bases between. The germline V gene encodes CDR1 SGHTA and CDR2 FQGNSA. In DNA, the CDR3 is TGTGCCAGCAGCTTAGAAGGGGGGGCGATGCTGCTATACGGCTACACCTTC. This sequence encodes CASSLEGGAMLLYGYTF.

This rearrangement joins TRBV6-2 or TRBV6-3 to TRBJ2-7; D ambiguous. Trimming took off 6 bases at V and 7 bases at J, with 16 bases between the two ends. The CDR3 covers 13 residues. CDR1 is MNHEY, CDR2 SVGEGT, per germline. CDR3 protein: CASRGSDLREQYF. The DNA of the CDR3 is TGTGCCAGCAGAGGTTCAGATCTCCGTGAGCAGTACTTC.

In this sample, this clonotype turned up many times. This chain joins TRBV29-1 and TRBJ1-1; 8 bases are shared with TRBD1. Germline V lookup: CDR1 SQVTM, CDR2 ANQGSEA. The ends lost 7 bases at V and 2 bases at J; junction bases unmatched: 6. This CDR3 is built from 13 residues. CDR3 protein: CSATDRVNTEAFF. CDR3 DNA sequence: TGCAGCGCCACGGACAGGGTAAACACTGAAGCTTTCTTT. Full variable domain (remainder filled in from reference TRBV29-1 and TRBJ1-1): SAVISQKPSRDICQRGTSLTIQCQVDSQVTMMFWYRQQPGQSLTLIATANQGSEATYESGFVIDKFPISRPNLTFSTLTVSNMSPEDSSIYLCSATDRVNTEAFFGQGTRLTVV.

The chain uses TRBV24-1 and TRBJ1-5; no firm D call. The CDR3 runs to 13 residues. V was cut by 9 bases and J by 9 bases, with 17 bases left in between. CDR1 KGHDR and CDR2 SFDVKD come from the germline V gene. CDR3 protein: CATGPAARGPQHF. CDR3 DNA: TGTGCCACCGGGCCGGCAGCCCGGGGGCCCCAGCATTTT.

The count of this clonotype is one. This chain links TRBV7-8 with TRBJ2-3; 8 bases match TRBD1. J lost 5 bases, V lost 6 bases, and 10 bases had no gene match. CDR3 length: 15 amino acids. Germline V gene lookup returns CDR1 SGHVS and CDR2 FQNEAQ. DNA for the CDR3: TGTGCCAGCAGTCGCGACAGGGGCGATGTAGATACGCAGTATTTT. Protein sequence: CASSRDRGDVDTQYF. Supplemented by reference TRBV7-8 and TRBJ2-3, the full variable domain reads GAGVSQSPRYKVAKRGQDVALRCDPISGHVSLFWYQQALGQGPEFLTYFQNEAQLDKSGLPSDRFFAERPEGSVSTLKIQRTQQEDSAVYLCASSRDRGDVDTQYFGPGTRLTVL.

The chain couples TRBV7-3 to TRBJ2-1, with D possibly TRBD2 on 6 matching bases. The germline gives CDR1 SGHTA, CDR2 FQGTGA. The V gene lost 0 bases and the J gene lost 3 bases, with 9 bases spanning the gap. This CDR3 spans 15 amino acids. The CDR3 protein is CASSLTASDYNEQFF. The CDR3 coding sequence is TGTGCCAGCAGCTTAACGGCTAGCGACTACAATGAGCAGTTCTTC.

This rearrangement joins TRBV24-1 to TRBJ2-2, with TRBD2 identical over 9 bases. Germline V lookup: CDR1 KGHDR, CDR2 SFDVKD. Trimming removed 0 bases from V and 3 bases from J; junction bases left unmatched: 1. This CDR3 has 16 residues. CDR3 in amino acids: CATSDLVAGDTGELFF. The CDR3 bases are TGTGCCACCAGTGATTTGGTAGCGGGAGACACCGGGGAGCTGTTTTTT.

This clonotype has ten or more counts. This sequence joins TRBV5-1 and TRBJ2-3, with D tentatively TRBD1 (5 bases). The CDR3 is made up of 15 amino acids. The V gene lost 0 bases and the J gene lost 2 bases, with 10 bases spanning the gap. From germline, CDR1 is SGHRS and CDR2 YFSETQ. The DNA of the CDR3 is TGCGCCAGCAGCTTGGCCGGACACAACACAGATACGCAGTATTTT. Translating it yields CASSLAGHNTDTQYF.

This clonotype has more than one count but fewer than ten. The chain recombines TRBV20-1 with TRBJ1-5; D possibly corresponds to TRBD1 (5 bases). This CDR3 is 13 amino acids long. Trimming pared 3 bases from V and 1 base from J, leaving 7 bases between. CDR1 and CDR2 (germline): DFQATT, SNEGSKA (reference sequence). Here the CDR3 DNA reads TGCAGTGCTAGTGCAGGGAGCAATCAGCCCCAGCATTTT. It encodes CSASAGSNQPQHF.

This clonotype was detected only a few times. The genes are TRBV7-9 and TRBJ1-2, with D perhaps matching TRBD1 (6 bases). Germline CDR1 is SEHNR and CDR2 is FQNEAQ (reference sequence). V was clipped by 5 bases and J by 7 bases, with 14 bases between them. CDR3 length: 13 residues. The CDR3 DNA sequence: TGTGCCAGCAGCCCATCGGGGGGGCGTGGCTACACCTTC. Protein product: CASSPSGGRGYTF.

The sample holds many counts of this clonotype. The gene calls are TRBV28 and TRBJ1-2; tentative D call: TRBD1 (5 bases). The CDR3 runs 13 residues. Between the trimmed V and J ends, which lost 8 bases and 2 bases, there was a span of 12 bases. CDR1 MDHEN and CDR2 SYDVKM come from the germline V gene. This CDR3 is CASVRGANYGYTF. Written as DNA, the CDR3 is TGTGCCAGCGTGAGGGGCGCGAACTATGGCTACACCTTC.

This chain connects TRBV29-1 to TRBJ2-1; no clear D gene. V shed 2 bases and J shed 5 bases, with 19 bases lying between them. Germline CDR1 reads SQVTM; CDR2 reads ANQGSEA. The CDR3 is 16 amino acids. The CDR3 spells CSVERPLDKPDNEQFF. CDR3 nucleotides: TGCAGCGTTGAAAGGCCCCTTGACAAGCCTGACAATGAGCAGTTCTTC.

J is TRBJ2-3 and V is TRBV4-3; TRBD2 might be the D (5 bases). The CDR3 consists of 19 residues. Germline V gene sequence: CDR1 LGHNA, CDR2 YSLEER. Trimming took 0 bases from V and 2 from J, leaving 21 bases between them. The CDR3 DNA is TGCGCCAGCAGCCAAGATAGGGTGTTCCTAGGGAGCACCACAGATACGCAGTATTTT. It specifies CASSQDRVFLGSTTDTQYF.

A few counts support this clonotype. This rearrangement joins TRBV9 to TRBJ1-2, with D unclear. The V gene's germline CDR1 is SGDLS and CDR2 YYNGEE. V was shortened by 0 bases and J by 7 bases, with 16 bases between the two germline ends. This CDR3 has 15 amino acids. CDR3 in DNA: TGTGCCAGCAGCGTAGATAGCAGCAGTAGAGGTGGCTACACCTTC. The encoded protein is CASSVDSSSRGGYTF.

In this sample, this clonotype turned up a few times. The rearrangement uses TRBV11-3 and TRBJ1-1; the D gene is possibly TRBD1 (6 bases). V was shortened by 0 bases and J by 1 base, with 12 bases between the two germline ends. Germline loops: CDR1 SGHNT, CDR2 YENEEA. The CDR3 contains 16 residues. The CDR3 is CASSLDRTAGNTEAFF. CDR3 sequence (DNA): TGTGCCAGCAGCTTAGATCGGACAGCGGGGAACACTGAAGCTTTCTTT.

The rearrangement links TRBV10-2 to TRBJ2-2; the D gene is possibly TRBD2 (5 bases). The germline V gene has CDR1 WSHSY and CDR2 SAAADI. Trimming removed 8 bases at V and 2 bases at J, with 12 bases between. CDR3 length equals 14 residues. As DNA, the CDR3 is TGCGCCAGCCGAAATACGGGAAACACCGGGGAGCTGTTTTTT. It specifies CASRNTGNTGELFF.

The CDR3 loop reads CASSPTARSPPGPQETQYF. The CDR3 coding sequence is TGTGCCAGCTCACCAACGGCTAGGTCCCCCCCGGGTCCACAAGAGACCCAGTACTTC. J is TRBJ2-5 and V is TRBV18; the D is unclear. Germline V lookup: CDR1 KGHSH, CDR2 LQKENI. V was clipped by 2 bases and J by 2 bases, with 24 bases between them. The CDR3 runs 19 residues. Based on the CDR3 plus reference TRBV18 and TRBJ2-5, the full variable domain is NAGVMQNPRHLVRRRGQEARLRCSPMKGHSHVYWYRQLPEEGLKFMVYLQKENIIDESGMPKERFSAEFPKEGPSILRIQQVVRGDSAAYFCASSPTARSPPGPQETQYFGPGTRLLVL.

The chain recombines TRBV20-1 with TRBJ1-5, with 8 bases identical to TRBD1. V shed 8 bases and J 2 bases; nucleotides not matched to a gene: 5. The germline V gene encodes CDR1 DFQATT and CDR2 SNEGSKA (reference sequence). CDR3 size: 13 residues. This CDR3 is CSTDRVGNQPQHF. CDR3 DNA sequence: TGCAGTACGGACAGGGTAGGCAATCAGCCCCAGCATTTT.